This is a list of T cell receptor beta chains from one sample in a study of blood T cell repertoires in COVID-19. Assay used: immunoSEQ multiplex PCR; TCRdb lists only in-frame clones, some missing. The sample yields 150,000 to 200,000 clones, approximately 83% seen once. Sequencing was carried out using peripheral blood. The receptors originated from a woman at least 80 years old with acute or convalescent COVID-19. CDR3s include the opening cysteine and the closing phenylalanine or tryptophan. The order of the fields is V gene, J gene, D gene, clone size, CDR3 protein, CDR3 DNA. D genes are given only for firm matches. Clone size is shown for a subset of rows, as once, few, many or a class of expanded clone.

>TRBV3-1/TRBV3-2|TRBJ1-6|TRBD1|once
CASSATGGNSPLHF
TGTGCCAGCAGCGCCACAGGGGGCAATTCACCCCTCCACTTT
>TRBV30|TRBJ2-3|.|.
CACDTASYTQYF
TGTGCCTGTGATACAGCTTCCTATACGCAGTATTTT
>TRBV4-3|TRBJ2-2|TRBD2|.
CASSQLAGGTGELFF
TGCGCCAGCAGCCAACTAGCGGGGGGGACCGGGGAGCTGTTTTTT
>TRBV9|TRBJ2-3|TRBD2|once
CASSALDRLAADTQYF
TGTGCCAGCAGCGCCCTAGACAGACTAGCCGCAGATACGCAGTATTTT
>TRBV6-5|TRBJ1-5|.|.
CASRGSSSNQPQHF
TGTGCCAGCAGAGGGAGTAGCAGCAATCAGCCCCAGCATTTT
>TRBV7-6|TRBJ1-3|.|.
CASSLGGRWAGNTIYF
TGTGCCAGCAGCTTAGGGGGCAGATGGGCTGGAAACACCATATATTTT
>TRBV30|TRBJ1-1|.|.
CAWSARGLERPRRVYTEAFF
TGTGCCTGGAGCGCCCGGGGATTAGAACGACCCCGACGGGTTTACACTGAAGCTTTCTTT
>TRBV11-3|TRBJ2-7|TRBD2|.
CASSKGLAIHEQYF
TGTGCCAGCAGCAAGGGACTAGCGATCCACGAGCAGTACTTC
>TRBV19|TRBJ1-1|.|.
CASSPQLGTEAFF
TGTGCCAGTAGTCCTCAGCTCGGGACTGAAGCTTTCTTT
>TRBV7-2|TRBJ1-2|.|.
CASRNERSGLNGYTF
TGTGCCAGCAGGAATGAGCGGTCAGGACTGAATGGCTACACCTTC
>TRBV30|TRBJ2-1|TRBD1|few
CAWHTGGVLFEQFF
TGTGCCTGGCATACAGGGGGCGTTTTATTTGAGCAGTTCTTC
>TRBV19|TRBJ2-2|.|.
CASSITGNTGELFF
TGTGCCAGTAGTATTACAGGAAACACCGGGGAGCTGTTTTTT
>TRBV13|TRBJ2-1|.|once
CASSLGNSLREQFF
TGTGCCAGCAGCTTAGGCAACTCATTGCGTGAGCAGTTCTTC
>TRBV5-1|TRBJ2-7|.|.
CASSLDGVYEQYF
TGCGCCAGCAGCTTGGACGGGGTCTACGAGCAGTACTTC
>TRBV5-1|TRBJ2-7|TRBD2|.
CASSWTSGSFYEQYF
TGCGCCAGCAGCTGGACTAGCGGGAGCTTCTACGAGCAGTACTTC
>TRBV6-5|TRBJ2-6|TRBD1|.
CASTGGIGANVLTF
TGTGCCAGCACAGGGGGTATTGGGGCCAACGTCCTGACTTTC
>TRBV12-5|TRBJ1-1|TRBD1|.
CASGLTLTGRGTEAFF
TGTGCTAGTGGTTTAACATTGACAGGGAGAGGAACTGAAGCTTTCTTT
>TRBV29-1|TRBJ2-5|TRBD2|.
CSVEAGVEETQYF
TGCAGCGTTGAGGCGGGAGTAGAAGAGACCCAGTACTTC
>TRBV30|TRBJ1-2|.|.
CAWSVQRSYGYTF
TGTGCCTGGAGTGTGCAACGGAGCTATGGCTACACCTTC
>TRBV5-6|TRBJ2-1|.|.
CASSLGQERVF
TGTGCCAGCAGCTTGGGACAGGAAAGGGTCTTC
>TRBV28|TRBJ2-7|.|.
CASSPMAGLSSYEQYF
TGTGCCAGCAGCCCAATGGCAGGGCTAAGCTCCTACGAGCAGTACTTC
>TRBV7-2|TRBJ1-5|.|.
CASSLGTGAQGPQHF
TGTGCCAGCAGCTTAGGAACAGGCGCTCAGGGGCCCCAGCATTTT
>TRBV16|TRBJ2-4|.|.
CASSQLVELRYF
TGTGCCAGCAGCCAACTCGTCGAGTTACGGTACTTC
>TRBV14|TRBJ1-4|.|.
CASSPGRLRGSEKLFF
TGTGCCAGCAGCCCCGGGCGTTTACGGGGAAGCGAAAAACTGTTTTTT
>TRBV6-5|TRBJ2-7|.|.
CASSSDTSYEQYF
TGTGCCAGCAGTTCGGACACATCCTACGAGCAGTACTTC
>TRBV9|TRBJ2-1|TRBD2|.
CASSVRTSGSFGEQFF
TGTGCCAGCAGCGTGAGGACTAGCGGGAGTTTTGGTGAGCAGTTCTTC
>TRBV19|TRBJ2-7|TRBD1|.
CASKQGAGEQYF
TGTGCCTCTAAACAGGGGGCAGGAGAGCAGTACTTC
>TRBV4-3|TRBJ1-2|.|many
CASRQGFLSGYTF
TGCGCCAGCAGGCAGGGATTCCTGAGTGGCTACACCTTC
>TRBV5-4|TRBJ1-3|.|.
CASSLDTVSGNTIYF
TGTGCCAGCAGCCTGGACACCGTCTCTGGAAACACCATATATTTT
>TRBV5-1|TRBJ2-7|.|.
CASSLEGDPYEQYF
TGCGCCAGCAGCTTGGAGGGGGACCCCTACGAGCAGTACTTC
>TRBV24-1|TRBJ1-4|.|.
CATSDPGHPREKLFF
TGTGCCACCAGTGATCCGGGACATCCTCGTGAAAAACTGTTTTTT
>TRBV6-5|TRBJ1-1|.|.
CASPKGRDTEAFF
TGTGCCAGCCCGAAGGGGAGGGACACTGAAGCTTTCTTT
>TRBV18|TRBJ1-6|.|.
CASSPWADNSPLHF
TGTGCCAGCTCACCTTGGGCTGATAATTCACCCCTCCACTTT
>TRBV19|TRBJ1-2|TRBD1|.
CASSMSTGGNYGYTF
TGTGCCAGTAGTATGTCGACAGGGGGAAACTATGGCTACACCTTC
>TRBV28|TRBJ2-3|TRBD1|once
CASSHEPGTDTDTQYF
TGTGCCAGCAGTCATGAGCCCGGGACAGACACAGATACGCAGTATTTT
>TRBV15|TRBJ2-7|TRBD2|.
CATSRDFSSGFSYEQYF
TGTGCCACCAGCAGAGATTTTTCTAGCGGCTTCTCCTACGAGCAGTACTTC
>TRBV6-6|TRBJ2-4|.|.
CASSYGLAPPLIQYF
TGTGCCAGCAGTTACGGGTTAGCGCCCCCGCTCATTCAGTACTTC
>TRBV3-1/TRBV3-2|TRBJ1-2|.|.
CASSLFGTNYGYTF
TGTGCCAGCAGCCTATTCGGGACAAACTATGGCTACACCTTC
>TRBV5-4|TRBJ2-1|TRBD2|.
CASSYGTSGRNEQFF
TGTGCCAGCAGCTATGGGACTAGCGGGAGGAATGAGCAGTTCTTC
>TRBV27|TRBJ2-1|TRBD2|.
CASSPGLAGIRNEQFF
TGTGCCAGCAGCCCGGGACTAGCGGGAATCCGCAATGAGCAGTTCTTC
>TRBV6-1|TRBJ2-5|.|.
CASSEFSQIQETQYF
TGTGCCAGCAGTGAATTCAGTCAGATCCAAGAGACCCAGTACTTC
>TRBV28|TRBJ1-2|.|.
CASSLQGRYGYTF
TGTGCCAGCAGTTTACAGGGTCGCTATGGCTACACCTTC
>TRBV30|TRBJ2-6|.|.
CAWSVWGSPSGANVLTF
TGTGCCTGGAGTGTATGGGGCTCCCCCTCTGGGGCCAACGTCCTGACTTTC
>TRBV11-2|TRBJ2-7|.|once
CACQQGGSYEQYF
TGTGCCTGTCAGCAGGGGGGCTCCTACGAGCAGTACTTC
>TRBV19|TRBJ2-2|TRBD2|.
CASSIDSGLAGTGELFF
TGTGCCAGTAGTATAGACTCGGGACTAGCGGGGACCGGGGAGCTGTTTTTT
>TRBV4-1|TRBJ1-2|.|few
CASSPDSNYGYTF
TGCGCCAGCAGCCCGGACTCAAACTATGGCTACACCTTC
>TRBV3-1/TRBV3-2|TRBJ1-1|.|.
CASSLRLGGTEAFF
TGTGCCAGCAGCCTGCGACTGGGGGGCACTGAAGCTTTCTTT
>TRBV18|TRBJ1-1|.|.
CASTQEVLTEAFF
TGTGCCAGCACCCAGGAAGTGCTCACTGAAGCTTTCTTT